These 11 T cell receptor beta chains originate from one sample sequenced in a study of T cells after yellow fever vaccination. From the 5' RACE reads, TCRdb called clonotypes with MiXCR, one entry per CDR3 protein. The top ten hold 2.7% of the sample, which has 120,000 or so distinct CDR3 sequences, approximately 7.1% seen once. The source material was CD4+ T cells sorted from PBMCs, sampled about 49 days after the first yellow fever vaccination. These receptor sequences come from a young man who received the YFV17D yellow fever vaccine.

Ten or more counts support this clonotype. V is TRBV6-1 and J is TRBJ2-1; D perhaps matches TRBD2 (7 bases). V shed 6 bases and J shed 6 bases, with 12 bases lying between them. The length of the CDR3 is 13 residues. CDR1 is MNHNS and CDR2 is SASEGT in the germline V gene. CDR3 sequence reads: CASRSRGGNEQFF. The DNA for the CDR3 is TGTGCCAGCAGATCTAGGGGGGGCAATGAGCAGTTCTTC.

This clonotype was seen at least ten times. The chain couples TRBV11-2 to TRBJ2-1; 11 bases agree with TRBD2. Germline V gene sequence: CDR1 SGHAT, CDR2 FQNNGV. V was pared by 3 bases and J by 3 bases, with 13 bases of the junction left unmatched. CDR3 length: 19 residues. For the CDR3, the DNA is TGTGCCAGCAGCTTGGGGGGTCTAGCGGGGGGAGTGTACTACAATGAGCAGTTCTTC. Encoded protein: CASSLGGLAGGVYYNEQFF.

The sample holds many counts of this clonotype. A read error may produce the germline difference seen at one junction end. CDR3 bases: TGTGCCAGCAGCATCCTACAGGGCTGCACCTTC. The encoded protein is CASSILQGCTF. The chain employs TRBV7-9 and TRBJ1-2; D is perhaps TRBD1 (6 bases). The CDR3 is 11 amino acids. CDR1 and CDR2 from the germline V gene are SEHNR and FQNEAQ (reference sequence).

On this clonotype: Possible read error: a much larger clone is one base away. V usage is TRBV20-1 and J usage is TRBJ2-1; perhaps TRBD2 as D (7 bases). Deletions cut 0 bases from V and 7 bases from J, with 16 bases between. Germline assignment: CDR1 DFQATT and CDR2 SNEGSKA (reference sequence). The CDR3 totals 15 residues. CDR3 region: CSARDWAGALNEQFF. CDR3 bases: TGCAGTGCTAGAGATTGGGCGGGGGCGCTTAATGAGCAGTTCTTC.

Points on this clonotype: This may be a read error: a much more frequent sequence differs by one nucleotide. V usage is TRBV6-5 and J usage is TRBJ1-5; D may be TRBD1 (6 bases). V was shortened by 5 bases and J by 7 bases, with 9 bases between the two germline ends. This CDR3 contains 12 residues. Germline CDR1 MNHEY, CDR2 SVGAGI. The CDR3, as DNA: TGTGCCAGCAGTCAGACAGGACAGCCCCAGCATTTT. It encodes CASSQTGQPQHF.

There are many counts of this clonotype. This sequence joins TRBV7-2 and TRBJ1-2; the D is unclear. CDR3 size: 12 residues. V was cut by 5 bases and J by 3 bases, with 7 bases left in between. Germline CDR1 is SGHTA and CDR2 is FQGNSA. This CDR3 reads CASSPDHYGYTF. Here the CDR3 DNA reads TGTGCCAGCAGCCCGGATCACTATGGCTACACCTTC.

This clonotype was detected ten times or more. The J gene is TRBJ2-3, the V gene TRBV20-1, with D perhaps given as TRBD1 or TRBD2 (6 bases each). The V gene's germline CDR1 is DFQATT and CDR2 SNEGSKA (reference sequence). Trimming removed 0 bases from V and 3 bases from J, with 13 bases in between. This CDR3 has 15 amino acids. Here the CDR3 reads CSARDRGPGTDTQYF. The CDR3 nucleotides read TGCAGTGCTAGAGATCGGGGGCCAGGGACAGATACGCAGTATTTT.

In its sample, this clonotype was seen a few times. V gene TRBV5-4 combines with J gene TRBJ2-3; D is perhaps TRBD2 (6 bases). The CDR3 sequence is 16 residues long. The germline V gene encodes CDR1 SGHNT and CDR2 YYREEE (reference sequence). Trimming pared 2 bases from V and 0 bases from J, leaving 13 bases between. The chain's CDR3 is CASSFLAVTSTDTQYF. The CDR3 coding sequence is TGTGCCAGCAGCTTTTTAGCGGTTACTAGCACAGATACGCAGTATTTT.

This clonotype was recorded at least ten times. The chain employs TRBV21-1 and TRBJ1-1; TRBD1 is the table's D call, not checked against the DNA. TRBV21-1 is shown as a pseudogene. This CDR3 is built from 18 residues. CDR3 region: CASSKARGQERRNTEAFF. The CDR3 DNA sequence: TGTGCCAGCAGCAAAGCGAGGGGACAGGAGAGGAGGAACACTGAAGCTTTCTTT.

This clonotype has ten or more counts. V gene TRBV5-1 combines with J gene TRBJ2-5; TRBD2 might be the D (5 bases). CDR1 SGHRS and CDR2 YFSETQ come from the germline V gene. CDR3 length equals 14 residues. Trimming removed 0 bases from V and 5 bases from J, with 11 bases in between. The CDR3 DNA follows: TGCGCCAGCAGCTTGGATATCGAGCGGGAGACCCAGTACTTC. This gives the protein CASSLDIERETQYF.

With respect to this clonotype: A much larger clone sits a single nucleotide away, making a read error possible. The J gene is TRBJ2-5, the V gene TRBV5-6; D is ambiguous. Germline V CDR1 and CDR2: SGHDT, YYEEEE. The CDR3 is 19 residues long. V lost 3 bases, J lost 7 bases, and 31 bases lay in between. The CDR3 loop reads CASSSVGGATEDQGATQYF. As DNA, the CDR3 is TGTGCCAGCAGCTCGGTAGGTGGTGCTACAGAGGATCAAGGTGCGACCCAGTACTTC.